Detailed here is one T cell receptor beta chain. This clonotype was observed a handful of times. The target of this receptor is not known. No base quality values were provided; no much bigger clone lies one nucleotide off. The sample comes from a study of CD8+CD57+ T cells in acquired aplastic anemia (dated by TCRdb to between 2018 and 2020). In terms of the full investigation: On average, sorted CD4+ and CD8+ cells yielded 3.2 ug of extracted DNA, with a range of roughly 0.17 to 27.4 ug. A CD8+CD57+ expansion meant a frequency higher than the mean frequency seen in healthy subjects. General conclusions and limits of the study: Twenty-nine CD8+ CDR3 sequences were found to be shared between patients and controls, but these sequences appeared to be highly expressed in patients and within the immunodominant clones of the patients. Between patients and healthy controls, no significant difference in CD8+ Simpson's diversity was found (P=0.060).

The patients picked for sequencing were ones in whom flow cytometry had shown an expansion of CD8+CD57+ cells. Every patient had a diagnosis of severe acquired aplastic anemia based on International Study of Aplastic Anemia and Agranulocytosis and Camitta criteria. No patient had received any therapy when blood was sampled. TCR repertoires of sorted CD4+ and CD8+ blood T cells from severe aplastic anemia patients and healthy subjects were deep-sequenced in the study. In the USA, patient enrollment took place under clinicaltrials.gov protocols 00001620, 01623167, 00001397, 00071045, 00081523 and 00961064. Ficoll-Paque density gradient centrifugation was used to isolate peripheral blood mononuclear cells. Before DNA extraction, CD4+ and CD8+ T cells were sorted with FACS or magnetic beads. Reading the germline V gene gives CDR1 SNHLY and CDR2 FYNNEI. The CDR3 numbers 15 residues from cysteine through phenylalanine. Only CDR3 DNA remains: 45 bases, in frame from the first base. Trimming leaves V shorter by 8 bases and J shorter by 2 bases, with the junction holding 6 bases beyond the gene matches.

Profiling of TCR beta VDJ combinations and CDR3 sequences used genomic DNA as the template. TCR repertoire sequencing was run on an Illumina HiSeq 2000. From the authors' description of their analysis: Repertoires were assessed using TRBV/TRBJ rearrangement plots, CDR3 size and DJ length profiles, and Simpson's diversity index. The immunodominant clone was defined as the most abundant DNA sequence in deep sequencing data. CDR3 amino acid sequences were screened for sharing across subjects and were compared with published repertoires and the VDJdb database. Starting from the raw public reads, TCRdb applied fastp trimming at Q25, assembled clones with MiXCR and retained in-frame beta chains. All rows with the same CDR3 protein become a single entry with the most common DNA and genes. The V and J calls and clone size come from TCRdb's table, not from the authors' own analysis. This sample lists under 200,000 distinct CDR3 sequences; roughly two thirds were detected once. The ten largest clones capture approximately 50% of the sample.

In this chain, TRBV2 is recombined with TRBJ2-5; TRBD2 aligns with 12 central bases. Material: sorted CD4+, CD8+, or CD8+CD57+ T cells (not recorded which) from PBMCs. The clonotype was recovered from a human donor with aplastic anemia. The bases read TGTGCCAGCGTGACTAGCGGGAGACCTCAAGAGACCCAGTACTTC. It encodes CASVTSGRPQETQYF.